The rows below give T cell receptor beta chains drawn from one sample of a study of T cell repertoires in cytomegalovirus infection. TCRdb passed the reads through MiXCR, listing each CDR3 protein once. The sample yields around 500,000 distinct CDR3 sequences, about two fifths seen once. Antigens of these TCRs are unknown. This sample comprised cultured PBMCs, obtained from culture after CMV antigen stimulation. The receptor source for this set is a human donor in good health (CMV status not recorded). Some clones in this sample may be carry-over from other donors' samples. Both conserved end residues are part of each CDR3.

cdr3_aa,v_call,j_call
CATSRRGQGRRGDGYTF,TRBV15,TRBJ1-2
CASSNPPERGNTGELFF,TRBV6-5,TRBJ2-2
CAGATTNTGELFF,TRBV12-3/TRBV12-4,TRBJ2-2
CASSSWGSYNEQFF,TRBV14,TRBJ2-1
CASSAQGYEQFF,TRBV11-2,TRBJ2-1
CASEGRSGGDHNEQFF,TRBV28,TRBJ2-1
CAPRPGELNEQFF,TRBV6-1,TRBJ2-1
CASSVRSSGSWGNEQFF,TRBV7-2,TRBJ2-1
CASSYVGSTYEQYF,TRBV6-6,TRBJ2-7
CASSVAGYTYEQYF,TRBV19,TRBJ2-7
CASSRRTIKKANEQFF,TRBV7-4,TRBJ2-1
CASSLMGTNTEAFF,TRBV7-8,TRBJ1-1
CASQGGSGVNTGELFF,TRBV12-3/TRBV12-4,TRBJ2-2
CASSLRSSGQAFF,TRBV5-6,TRBJ1-1
CASGLVPDGNAGDTEAFF,TRBV12-5,TRBJ1-1
CASSLTGVTDTQYF,TRBV7-2,TRBJ2-3
CASSRNTLRFYGYTF,TRBV19,TRBJ1-2
CASSPPRYEQYF,TRBV7-2,TRBJ2-7
CASSLVDGTEAFF,TRBV7-2,TRBJ1-1
CASRYRDRGRREQFF,TRBV6-5,TRBJ2-1
CASSFSPTTGEQYF,TRBV7-8,TRBJ2-7
CASSPVGYEQYF,TRBV27,TRBJ2-7
CASSYGRNTEAFF,TRBV6-5,TRBJ1-1
CASSGDREPYNEQFF,TRBV7-9,TRBJ2-1
CASTPMDTGELFF,TRBV12-3/TRBV12-4,TRBJ2-2
CATQRGNQPQHF,TRBV15,TRBJ1-5
CASSLDSPLAQAFF,TRBV7-2,TRBJ1-1
CSVEDGRGSSYNEQFF,TRBV29-1,TRBJ2-1
CASSLAATDSGRGLEPQHF,TRBV7-2,TRBJ1-5
CASSIVSFNEKLFF,TRBV19,TRBJ1-4